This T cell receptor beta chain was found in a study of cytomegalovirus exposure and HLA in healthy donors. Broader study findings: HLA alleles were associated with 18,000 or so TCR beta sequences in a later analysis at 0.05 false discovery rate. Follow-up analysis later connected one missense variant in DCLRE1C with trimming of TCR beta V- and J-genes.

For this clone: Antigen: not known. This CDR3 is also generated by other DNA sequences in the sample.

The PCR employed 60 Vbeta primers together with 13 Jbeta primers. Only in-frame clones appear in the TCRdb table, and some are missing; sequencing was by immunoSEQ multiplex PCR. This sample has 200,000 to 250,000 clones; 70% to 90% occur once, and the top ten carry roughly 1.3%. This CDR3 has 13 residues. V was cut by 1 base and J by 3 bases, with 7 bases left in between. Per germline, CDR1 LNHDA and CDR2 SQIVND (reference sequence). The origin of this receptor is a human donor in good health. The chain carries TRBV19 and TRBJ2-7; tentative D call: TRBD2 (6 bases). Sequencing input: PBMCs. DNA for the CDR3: TGTGCCAGTAGTATAGTGCGGGGCTACGAGCAGTACTTC. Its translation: CASSIVRGYEQYF.